Presented here are 9 T cell receptor beta chains from one specimen sequenced in a study of blood T cell repertoires in COVID-19. The method was immunoSEQ multiplex PCR; TCRdb's version includes in-frame clones alone and lacks a portion of them. Seen here are about 110,000 clones, 80% to 90% observed once, and the top ten hold about 15%. The sequenced material came from peripheral blood. The receptors derive from an older woman with acute or convalescent COVID-19.

The table lists this clone with a count of one. V is TRBV7-9 and J is TRBJ2-7, with 7 bases lining up with TRBD1. CDR3 length equals 19 residues. Germline V gives CDR1 SEHNR, CDR2 FQNEAQ (reference sequence). Trimming removed 4 bases from V and 0 bases from J; junction bases left unmatched: 18. CDR3 bases: TGTGCCAGCAGCTCCTCAGATAGGGGGCGCGGTCCCAGCTCCTACGAGCAGTACTTC. Protein: CASSSSDRGRGPSSYEQYF.

This chain joins TRBV2 and TRBJ2-1; D is perhaps TRBD2 (6 bases). The CDR3 length is 12 residues. V shed 4 bases and J shed 9 bases, with 10 bases lying between them. Per the germline V gene, CDR1 is SNHLY and CDR2 is FYNNEI. For the CDR3, the DNA is TGTGCCAGCAGTGCGGCGGGAAGTGAGCAGTTCTTC. Its translation is CASSAAGSEQFF.

This chain uses TRBV6-5 with TRBJ2-3; 9 bases match TRBD1. CDR1 is MNHEY and CDR2 is SVGAGI in the germline V gene. The V segment lost 6 bases and the J segment 3 bases; nucleotides outside the gene matches: 7. The CDR3 loop spans 15 amino acids. The CDR3 here is CASSDPGQGTDTQYF. The CDR3 nucleotides read TGTGCCAGCAGCGATCCGGGACAGGGTACAGATACGCAGTATTTT.

This chain connects TRBV6-6 to TRBJ2-3, with 9 bases that match TRBD2. CDR1 and CDR2 from the germline V gene are MNHNY and SVGAGI (reference sequence). The CDR3 is 15 residues long. After removal of 7 bases from V and 2 bases from J, the junction contained 7 bases not matched to a gene. This chain's CDR3 is CASTRGGGYTDTQYF. In nucleotides, the CDR3 is TGTGCCAGCACCCGCGGGGGGGGTTACACAGATACGCAGTATTTT.

V and J are TRBV14 and TRBJ1-1; a possible D gene is TRBD1 (5 bases). This CDR3 region has 17 residues. V dropped 3 bases and J dropped 4 bases, with 21 bases sitting between them. CDR1 is SGHDN and CDR2 is FVKESK in the germline V gene. The CDR3 spells CASSHPRLTGDVTEAFF. CDR3 DNA sequence: TGTGCCAGCAGCCACCCCAGGTTAACAGGCGATGTCACTGAAGCTTTCTTT. Full variable domain (rest looked up from reference TRBV14 and TRBJ1-1): EAGVTQFPSHSVIEKGQTVTLRCDPISGHDNLYWYRRVMGKEIKFLLHFVKESKQDESGMPNNRFLAERTGGTYSTLKVQPAELEDSGVYFCASSHPRLTGDVTEAFFGQGTRLTVV.

The rearrangement joins TRBV28 to TRBJ1-3; D gene unclear. The CDR3 runs 15 residues. CDR1 is MDHEN and CDR2 is SYDVKM in the germline V gene. The V end was cut by 5 bases, the J end by 4 bases, with 15 bases between. The CDR3 protein is CASSPPGVRGNTIYF. The CDR3, as DNA: TGTGCCAGCAGTCCGCCCGGGGTGCGGGGAAACACCATATATTTT. Full variable domain (remainder filled in from reference TRBV28 and TRBJ1-3): DVKVTQSSRYLVKRTGEKVFLECVQDMDHENMFWYRQDPGLGLRLIYFSYDVKMKEKGDIPEGYSVSREKKERFSLILESASTNQTSMYLCASSPPGVRGNTIYFGEGSWLTVV.

This clone was seen a handful of times. This chain joins TRBV5-4 and TRBJ2-2; 10 nucleotides agree with TRBD1. CDR1 SGHNT and CDR2 YYREEE come from the germline V gene (reference sequence). The CDR3 consists of 17 residues. V shed 0 bases and J 4 bases; nucleotides not matched to a gene: 6. The CDR3 DNA reads as TGTGCCAGCAGCTTGGCCGGGGGGACAGGGGTCACCGGGGAGCTGTTTTTT. Encoded protein: CASSLAGGTGVTGELFF.

This clone has only a few counts. The CDR3, as DNA: TGTGCCAGCAGCTGGGGGACTCCTGGAAACACCATATATTTT. This sequence encodes CASSWGTPGNTIYF. The chain recombines TRBV5-4 with TRBJ1-3; weak D call: TRBD1 (5 bases). The CDR3 has 14 residues. Germline V gene data show CDR1 as SGHNT and CDR2 as YYREEE (reference sequence). The V and J ends lost 3 bases and 2 bases respectively, with 9 bases between them. The full variable domain, completed using reference TRBV5-4 and TRBJ1-3, is ETGVTQSPTHLIKTRGQQVTLRCSSQSGHNTVSWYQQALGQGPQFIFQYYREEENGRGNFPPRFSGLQFPNYSSELNVNALELDDSALYLCASSWGTPGNTIYFGEGSWLTVV.

The CDR3 DNA reads TGTGCCAGTAAGAAAGAGGGGGCGGTCAATCAGCCCCAGCATTTT. Its translation: CASKKEGAVNQPQHF. The V call is TRBV19, the J call TRBJ1-5; 7 nucleotides line up with TRBD1. The CDR3 spans 15 residues. The germline gives CDR1 LNHDA, CDR2 SQIVND (reference sequence). V was pared by 7 bases and J by 3 bases, with 9 bases of the junction left unmatched.